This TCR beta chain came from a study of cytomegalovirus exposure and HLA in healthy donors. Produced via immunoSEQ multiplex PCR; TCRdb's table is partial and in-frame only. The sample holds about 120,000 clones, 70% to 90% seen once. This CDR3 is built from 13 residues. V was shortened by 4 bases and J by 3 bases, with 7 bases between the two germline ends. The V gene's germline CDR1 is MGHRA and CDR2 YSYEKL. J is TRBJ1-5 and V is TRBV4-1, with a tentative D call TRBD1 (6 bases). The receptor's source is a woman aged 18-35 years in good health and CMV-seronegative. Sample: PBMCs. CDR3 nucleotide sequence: TGCGCCAGCAGCCCAGGGGTCAATCAGCCCCAGCATTTT. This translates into CASSPGVNQPQHF.